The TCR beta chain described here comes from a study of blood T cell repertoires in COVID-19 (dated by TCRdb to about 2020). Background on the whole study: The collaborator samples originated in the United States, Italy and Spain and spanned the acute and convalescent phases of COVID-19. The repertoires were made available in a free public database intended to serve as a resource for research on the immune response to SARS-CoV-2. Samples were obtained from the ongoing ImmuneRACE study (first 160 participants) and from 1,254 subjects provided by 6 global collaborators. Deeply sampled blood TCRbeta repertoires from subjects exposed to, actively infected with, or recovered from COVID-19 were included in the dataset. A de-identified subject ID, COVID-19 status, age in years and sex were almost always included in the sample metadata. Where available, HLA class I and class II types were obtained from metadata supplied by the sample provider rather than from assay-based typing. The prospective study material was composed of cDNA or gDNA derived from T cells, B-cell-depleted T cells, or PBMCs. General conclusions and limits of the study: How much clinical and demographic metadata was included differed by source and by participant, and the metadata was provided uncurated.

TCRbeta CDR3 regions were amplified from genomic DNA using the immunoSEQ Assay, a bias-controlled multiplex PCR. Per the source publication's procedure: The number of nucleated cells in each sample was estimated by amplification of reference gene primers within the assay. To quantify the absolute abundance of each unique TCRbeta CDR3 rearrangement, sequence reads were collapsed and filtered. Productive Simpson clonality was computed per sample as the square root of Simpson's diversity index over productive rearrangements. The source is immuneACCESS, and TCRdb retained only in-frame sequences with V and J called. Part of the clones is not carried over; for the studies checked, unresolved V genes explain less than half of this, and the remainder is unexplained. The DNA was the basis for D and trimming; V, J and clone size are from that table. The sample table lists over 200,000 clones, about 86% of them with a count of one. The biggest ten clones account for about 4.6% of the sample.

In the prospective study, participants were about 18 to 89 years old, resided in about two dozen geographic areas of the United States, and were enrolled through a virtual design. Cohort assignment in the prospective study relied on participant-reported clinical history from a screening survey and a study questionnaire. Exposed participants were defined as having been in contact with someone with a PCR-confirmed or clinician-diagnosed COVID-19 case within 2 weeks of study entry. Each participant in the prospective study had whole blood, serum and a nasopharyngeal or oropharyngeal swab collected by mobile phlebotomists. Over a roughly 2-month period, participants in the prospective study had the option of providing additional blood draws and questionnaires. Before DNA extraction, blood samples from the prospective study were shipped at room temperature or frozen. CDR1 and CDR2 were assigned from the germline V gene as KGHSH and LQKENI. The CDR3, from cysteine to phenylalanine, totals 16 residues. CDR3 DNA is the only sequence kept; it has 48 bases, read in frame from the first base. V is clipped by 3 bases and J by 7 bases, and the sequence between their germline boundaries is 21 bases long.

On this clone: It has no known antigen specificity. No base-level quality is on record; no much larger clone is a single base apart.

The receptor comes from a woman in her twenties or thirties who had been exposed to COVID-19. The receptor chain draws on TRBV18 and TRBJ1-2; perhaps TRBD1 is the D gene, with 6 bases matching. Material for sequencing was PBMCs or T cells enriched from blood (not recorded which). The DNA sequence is TGTGCCAGCTCACCCACCGTAGAACAGGGTTGGAGTGGCTACACCTTC. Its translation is CASSPTVEQGWSGYTF.